This T cell receptor beta chain stems from a study of a mutant IDH1 vaccine in newly diagnosed glioma. Time point: week 23, last vaccination. Each vaccine dose was 300 ug of mutant IDH1 20-mer peptide, with topical imiquimod. Generated by immunoSEQ multiplex PCR, the TCRdb table keeps only in-frame clones and is missing some. The table lists 20,000 to 25,000 clones, roughly four fifths of them singletons. A remark on this clone: Antigen unknown.

V lost 4 bases, J lost 2 bases, and 16 bases lay in between. CDR1 SGHRS and CDR2 YFSETQ come from the germline V gene. The CDR3 length is 15 residues. The receptor was derived from a man aged 25-45 years with glioma. The chain links TRBV5-1 to TRBJ2-7, with TRBD1 as a possible D gene (6 bases). The source material was PBMCs, sampled from a glioma patient whose treatment included an IDH1 peptide vaccine. The CDR3 nucleotides are TGCGCCAGCAGCCCTCGAGGGGACACCACCTACGAGCAGTACTTC. The encoded protein is CASSPRGDTTYEQYF.